The 13 T cell receptor beta chains given below trace back to one sample, sequenced in a study of tumour-infiltrating T cells in Burkitt lymphoma. Measured with immunoSEQ multiplex PCR; TCRdb has only the in-frame clones, and not every one. The sample shows about 46,000 clones, around 29% of them seen only once. Sequences were obtained from tumor tissue. These TCRs come from a human donor with Burkitt lymphoma.

This clone was seen more than once but under ten times. This sequence joins TRBV7-2 and TRBJ2-3, with 7 positions matching TRBD2. This CDR3 contains 13 residues. Germline-derived CDR1 and CDR2 are SGHTA and FQGNSA. Unmatched junction bases numbered 7, after V lost 4 bases and J lost 9 bases. The CDR3 DNA is TGTGCCAGCAGCTGGGGGGACTACCGGACGCAGTATTTT. Translating gives CASSWGDYRTQYF. Based on the CDR3 plus reference TRBV7-2 and TRBJ2-3, the full variable domain is GAGVSQSPSNKVTEKGKDVELRCDPISGHTALYWYRQSLGQGLEFLIYFQGNSAPDKSGLPSDRFSAERTGGSVSTLTIQRTQQEDSAVYLCASSWGDYRTQYFGPGTRLTVL.

The chain recombines TRBV19 with TRBJ1-2; D unclear. Germline assignment: CDR1 LNHDA and CDR2 SQIVND (reference sequence). CDR3 length: 12 residues. The V and J ends lost 2 bases and 8 bases respectively, with 9 bases between them. The CDR3 DNA reads TGTGCCAGTAGTATATCACGGCGGGGCTACACCTTC. Translated, it gives CASSISRRGYTF.

This clone has more than one count but fewer than ten. The chain employs TRBV2 and TRBJ1-2; 9 bases fit TRBD1. The CDR3 totals 14 residues. The V gene's germline CDR1 is SNHLY and CDR2 FYNNEI. The V gene end was trimmed by 8 bases and the J gene end by 4 bases; junction bases not matched to a gene: 8. For the CDR3, the DNA is TGTGCCAGCTCTGGGGACAGGGTGATCTATGGCTACACCTTC. Its protein is CASSGDRVIYGYTF.

Here the CDR3 reads CASSLLGGGLPNTGELFF. DNA of the CDR3: TGTGCCAGCAGTTTATTAGGGGGCGGGCTTCCGAACACCGGGGAGCTGTTTTTT. The chain uses TRBV27 and TRBJ2-2; 7 nucleotides agree with TRBD1. CDR1 MNHEY and CDR2 SMNVEV come from the germline V gene (reference sequence). Trimming at V came to 1 base and at J to 0 bases, leaving 8 bases not matched to a gene. The CDR3 consists of 18 residues.

The chain recombines TRBV18 with TRBJ2-1; D not resolved. CDR1 is KGHSH and CDR2 is LQKENI in the germline V gene. V was pared by 4 bases and J by 10 bases, with 8 bases between. The CDR3 sequence is 11 residues long. The CDR3 DNA sequence: TGTGCCAGCTCACGTGGCAACGAGCAGTTCTTC. It encodes CASSRGNEQFF.

The rearrangement uses TRBV20-1 and TRBJ2-7; perhaps TRBD2 as D (6 bases). V was pared by 1 base and J by 6 bases, with 7 bases between. This CDR3 is 11 amino acids long. The V gene's germline CDR1 is DFQATT and CDR2 SNEGSKA (reference sequence). The CDR3 region has the DNA TGCAGTGCTAGAGTCGGGGGCGAGCAGTACTTC. Protein sequence: CSARVGGEQYF.

This clone was found a few times. The genes are TRBV10-3 and TRBJ2-3; 9 nucleotides match TRBD2. The CDR3 is made up of 14 amino acids. Germline loops: CDR1 ENHRY, CDR2 SYGVKD. Losses at the gene ends were 5 bases for V and 4 bases for J; bases not matched to a gene: 4. CDR3 region: CAISSAGGPDTQYF. CDR3 nucleotide sequence: TGTGCCATCAGTAGCGCGGGGGGGCCAGATACGCAGTATTTT.

In this sample, this clone turned up a few times. The chain couples TRBV5-1 to TRBJ2-1; 10 nucleotides match TRBD1. CDR3 length equals 17 residues. The V and J ends lost 4 bases and 9 bases, in that order; junction bases with no gene match: 16. Per germline, CDR1 SGHRS and CDR2 YFSETQ. Here the CDR3 DNA reads TGCGCCAGCAGCCTCTCTTTCCCGGGACAGGGGTCGGGTGAGCAGTTCTTC. Its protein product is CASSLSFPGQGSGEQFF.

The CDR3 DNA reads as TGTGCCAGCAGCTTACGGGGGCCTATCGGGGGCGCCGGTGAAAAACTGTTTTTT. This codes for CASSLRGPIGGAGEKLFF. This rearrangement joins TRBV5-5 to TRBJ1-4; tentative D call: TRBD1 (6 bases). The CDR3 is 18 amino acids. Between the trimmed V and J ends, which lost 2 bases and 7 bases, there was a span of 24 bases. Per germline, CDR1 SGHKS and CDR2 YYEKEE (reference sequence).

The rearrangement uses TRBV5-6 and TRBJ1-1; a possible D gene is TRBD1 (5 bases). Germline values: CDR1 SGHDT, CDR2 YYEEEE. V was clipped by 3 bases and J by 3 bases, with 15 bases between them. The CDR3 has 15 residues. Here the CDR3 reads CASSSPSGGYTEAFF. In DNA form, the CDR3 reads TGTGCCAGCAGCTCCCCGTCGGGGGGGTACACTGAAGCTTTCTTT. Based on the CDR3 plus reference TRBV5-6 and TRBJ1-1, the full variable domain is DAGVTQSPTHLIKTRGQQVTLRCSPKSGHDTVSWYQQALGQGPQFIFQYYEEEERQRGNFPDRFSGHQFPNYSSELNVNALLLGDSALYLCASSSPSGGYTEAFFGQGTRLTVV.

The rearrangement links TRBV19 to TRBJ1-1; 7 bases match TRBD1. The CDR3 consists of 14 residues. The V and J ends lost 6 bases and 1 base, in that order; junction bases with no gene match: 5. Per the germline V gene, CDR1 is LNHDA and CDR2 is SQIVND (reference sequence). In DNA form, the CDR3 reads TGTGCCAGTAGACAGGGGATCCCGAACACTGAAGCTTTCTTT. This translates into CASRQGIPNTEAFF.

The chain recombines TRBV4-3 with TRBJ2-1, with 9 bases that match TRBD1. Germline-derived CDR1 and CDR2 are LGHNA and YSLEER. The CDR3 is made up of 17 amino acids. The junction had 12 bases not matched to a gene; V was cut back by 3 bases and J by 6 bases. The CDR3 region is CASSHKRNRGQGNEQFF. In DNA form, the CDR3 reads TGCGCCAGCAGCCACAAGAGGAACAGGGGGCAGGGCAATGAGCAGTTCTTC.

This sequence joins TRBV2 and TRBJ2-5; weak D call: TRBD2 (6 bases). V lost 5 bases, J lost 5 bases, and 12 bases lay in between. CDR3 length: 13 amino acids. Germline assignment: CDR1 SNHLY and CDR2 FYNNEI. The CDR3 sequence: CASSWGEKETQYF. As DNA, the CDR3 is TGTGCCAGCAGTTGGGGGGAGAAGGAGACCCAGTACTTC.